This TCR beta chain is from a study of CD8+ T cells in alopecia areata. Overall study context: For the treated group, dosing was oral tofacitinib at 5 to 10 mg twice daily.

Study outcomes and limitations: Clonality was higher in lesional than normal scalp, especially in alopecia totalis/universalis.

Sorted out of PBMCs were CD4+ T cells and CD8+ T cells. Germline V gene data show CDR1 as GTSNPN and CDR2 as SVGIG (reference sequence). V lost 3 bases and J lost 3, with 8 bases in between. The length of the CDR3 is 12 residues. It was cDNA, reverse transcribed from extracted RNA, that served as the sequencing template. The table came from immunoSEQ multiplex PCR; TCRdb's copy has only in-frame clones and leaves some out. The sample includes approximately 91,000 clones, over 40% of them seen just once. Worth noting for this clone: Its specificity is not known.

This chain links TRBV30 with TRBJ1-1; D is ambiguous. This TCR came from a human donor with alopecia areata. The specimen was CD4+ T cells sorted from blood. Here the CDR3 reads CAWSRLYTEAFF. In DNA, the CDR3 is TGTGCCTGGAGCCGATTGTACACTGAAGCTTTCTTT. The full variable domain, its missing parts supplied by reference TRBV30 and TRBJ1-1, is SQTIHQWPATLVQPVGSPLSLECTVEGTSNPNLYWYRQAAGRGLQLLFYSVGIGQISSEVPQNLSASRPQDRQFILSSKKLLLSDSGFYLCAWSRLYTEAFFGQGTRLTVV.